The 17 T cell receptor beta chains given below trace back to one sample, sequenced in a study of Ad26.COV2.S vaccination and SARS-CoV-2 variants. Assay used: immunoSEQ multiplex PCR; TCRdb lists only in-frame clones, some missing. The table has some 340,000 clones, roughly 84% seen once. Treatment denoted: some 20 received Ad26.COV2.S at low or high dose, single or two shots; roughly five received placebo; per-sample allocation not given. The samples were gathered on day 63 after the first injection of vaccine or placebo. Material: peripheral blood, obtained in a trial of Ad26.COV2.S vaccine versus placebo. The receptors shown here come from a person aged 18-65 years who received the Ad26.COV2.S COVID-19 vaccine or a placebo.

This clone was observed a few times. The chain employs TRBV3-1 (or the pseudogene TRBV3-2) and TRBJ1-5, with no clear D. Germline V CDR1 and CDR2: LGHDT, YNNKEL (reference sequence). The CDR3 is 12 amino acids. V was cut by 6 bases and J by 7 bases, with 10 bases left in between. This chain's CDR3 is CASSSLGQPQHF. CDR3 DNA sequence: TGTGCCAGCAGTTCCTTGGGCCAGCCCCAGCATTTT.

The chain recombines TRBV7-2 with TRBJ2-7; D gene uncertain. With 3 bases removed from V and 5 bases from J, the gap between germline ends came to 14 bases. Germline values: CDR1 SGHTA, CDR2 FQGNSA. CDR3 size: 14 residues. CDR3 region: CASSFLEPAHEQYF. CDR3 coding DNA: TGTGCCAGCAGCTTCCTGGAACCTGCCCACGAGCAGTACTTC.

The chain carries TRBV6-5 and TRBJ2-7, with TRBD1 identical over 7 bases. The J segment lost 3 bases and the V segment lost 6 bases, leaving 8 bases of the junction unmatched. The CDR3 runs to 14 residues. The germline gives CDR1 MNHEY, CDR2 SVGAGI. Written as DNA, the CDR3 is TGTGCCAGCAGACACGGACAGGTGGGCTACGAGCAGTACTTC. This sequence encodes CASRHGQVGYEQYF.

V is TRBV7-9 and J is TRBJ2-7; D uncertain. The CDR3 length is 14 residues. Trimming cost V 1 base and J 2 bases, with 9 bases left between them. Germline CDR1 reads SEHNR; CDR2 reads FQNEAQ (reference sequence). Written as DNA, the CDR3 is TGTGCCAGCAGCTTAGGAGCAGCTACCTACGAGCAGTACTTC. The encoded protein is CASSLGAATYEQYF.

The rearrangement uses TRBV6-5 and TRBJ2-1, with TRBD1 matching 9 bases. The trim removed 7 bases at V and 0 bases at J, leaving 1 base unmatched. This CDR3 spans 14 amino acids. Germline CDR1 MNHEY, CDR2 SVGAGI. The CDR3 here is CASKDRGSYNEQFF. The CDR3 DNA reads TGTGCCAGCAAGGACAGGGGCTCCTACAATGAGCAGTTCTTC.

The chain combines TRBV3-1 (or the pseudogene TRBV3-2) with TRBJ1-2, with 10 bases aligning to TRBD1. J lost 3 bases, V lost 4 bases, and 5 bases had no gene match. Germline V gene lookup returns CDR1 LGHDT and CDR2 YNNKEL (reference sequence). This CDR3 region has 15 residues. The CDR3 DNA is TGTGCCAGCAGCCGAGGGACAGGGGATGACTATGGCTACACCTTC. This gives the protein CASSRGTGDDYGYTF.

This clone was counted once. The J gene is TRBJ1-5, the V gene TRBV6-5; no reliable D call. Trimming shortened V by 5 bases and J by 0 bases, and 11 bases separated the two germline ends. Germline CDR1 MNHEY, CDR2 SVGAGI. The length of the CDR3 is 15 residues. For the CDR3, the DNA is TGTGCCAGCAGTCGGGCCTCCAATAGCAATCAGCCCCAGCATTTT. Translated: CASSRASNSNQPQHF.

The rearrangement joins TRBV18 to TRBJ1-6; 7 positions match TRBD1. The CDR3 extends over 15 amino acids. J was trimmed by 8 bases and V by 5 bases; bases with no gene match: 9. Per germline, CDR1 KGHSH and CDR2 LQKENI. In nucleotides, the CDR3 is TGTGCCAGCTCATCTCGGACAGGAGTAGATTCACCCCTCCACTTT. This translates into CASSSRTGVDSPLHF.

This sequence joins TRBV4-2 and TRBJ1-3; D ambiguous. V was trimmed by 0 bases and J by 1 base, leaving 7 bases between them. CDR3 size: 15 residues. CDR1 and CDR2 from the germline V gene are LGHNA and YNFKEQ. In nucleotides, the CDR3 is TGTGCCAGCAGCCAAGAACGTGGATCTGGAAACACCATATATTTT. This sequence encodes CASSQERGSGNTIYF.

The chain is built from TRBV7-2 and TRBJ2-7, with TRBD2 matching over 10 bases. The V and J ends lost 4 bases and 6 bases, in that order; junction bases with no gene match: 6. CDR1 and CDR2 (germline): SGHTA, FQGNSA. CDR3 length equals 14 residues. The CDR3 region has the DNA TGTGCCAGCAGCTCCCAGCGGGGGGGGGCCGAGCAGTACTTC. This translates into CASSSQRGGAEQYF. The full variable domain, completed using reference TRBV7-2 and TRBJ2-7, is GAGVSQSPSNKVTEKGKDVELRCDPISGHTALYWYRQSLGQGLEFLIYFQGNSAPDKSGLPSDRFSAERTGGSVSTLTIQRTQQEDSAVYLCASSSQRGGAEQYFGPGTRLTVT.

This chain uses TRBV7-2 with TRBJ1-5, with a tentative D call TRBD1 (5 bases). Germline CDR1 is SGHTA and CDR2 is FQGNSA. The CDR3 length is 13 residues. V lost 2 bases and J 7 bases, leaving 9 bases between the germline ends. The CDR3 loop reads CASSLSWGQPQHF. In DNA, the CDR3 is TGTGCCAGCAGCTTATCGTGGGGCCAGCCCCAGCATTTT.

This chain links TRBV5-4 with TRBJ1-1; TRBD1 agrees at 9 bases. CDR1 SGHNT and CDR2 YYREEE come from the germline V gene (reference sequence). The CDR3 extends over 14 amino acids. J lost 2 bases, V lost 2 bases, and 1 base had no gene match. This CDR3 reads CASSLQGANTEAFF. The CDR3 nucleotides are TGTGCCAGCAGCTTACAGGGGGCTAACACTGAAGCTTTCTTT.

V is TRBV7-2 and J is TRBJ1-5, with D tentatively TRBD1 (5 bases). V gave up 5 bases and J gave up 7 bases, with 18 bases separating them. The CDR3 spans 15 residues. Germline V gene sequence: CDR1 SGHTA, CDR2 FQGNSA. The CDR3 here is CASSPGVGGYQPQHF. The CDR3 bases are TGTGCCAGCAGCCCTGGGGTCGGGGGATACCAGCCCCAGCATTTT.

The chain combines TRBV5-1 with TRBJ1-4, with unresolved D. CDR1 is SGHRS and CDR2 is YFSETQ in the germline V gene. V was shortened by 1 base and J by 5 bases, with 9 bases between the two germline ends. The CDR3 totals 14 residues. The CDR3 DNA sequence: TGCGCCAGCAGCTTGCCAGGAGTGAATGAAAAACTGTTTTTT. Amino acids: CASSLPGVNEKLFF. Looking up the rest from reference TRBV5-1 and TRBJ1-4 gives the full variable domain: KAGVTQTPRYLIKTRGQQVTLSCSPISGHRSVSWYQQTPGQGLQFLFEYFSETQRNKGNFPGRFSGRQFSNSRSEMNVSTLELGDSALYLCASSLPGVNEKLFFGSGTQLSVL.

The V call is TRBV19, the J call TRBJ1-2; D ambiguous. The CDR3 extends over 14 amino acids. The germline CDR1 and CDR2 sequences are LNHDA and SQIVND (reference sequence). The V end lost 6 bases, the J end lost 3 bases, and 14 bases lay between the germline ends. The DNA for the CDR3 is TGTGCCAGTAGGAAGTCTTTCCTGGACTATGGCTACACCTTC. This codes for CASRKSFLDYGYTF. The whole variable domain, remainder taken from reference TRBV19 and TRBJ1-2, is DGGITQSPKYLFRKEGQNVTLSCEQNLNHDAMYWYRQDPGQGLRLIYYSQIVNDFQKGDIAEGYSVSREKKESFPLTVTSAQKNPTAFYLCASRKSFLDYGYTFGSGTRLTVV.

The chain is built from TRBV6-5 and TRBJ1-1, with D unresolved. Germline lookup yields CDR1 MNHEY and CDR2 SVGAGI. The CDR3 length is 15 residues. The germline V and J ends were trimmed by 6 bases and 0 bases, with 14 bases remaining between them. The CDR3 sequence: CASRAHSVMNTEAFF. DNA for the CDR3: TGTGCCAGCAGAGCACACAGCGTAATGAACACTGAAGCTTTCTTT.

V and J are TRBV9 and TRBJ2-5; 10 bases agree with TRBD1. The trim removed 4 bases at V and 3 bases at J, leaving 9 bases unmatched. Germline-derived CDR1 and CDR2 are SGDLS and YYNGEE. This CDR3 contains 16 residues. CDR3 sequence (DNA): TGTGCCAGCAGCCTCAACTCCGGGACAGGGGAAGAGACCCAGTACTTC. Protein product: CASSLNSGTGEETQYF.